Following are 17 T cell receptor beta chains from one sample sequenced in a study of T cell changes during pregnancy in multiple sclerosis. Using immunoSEQ multiplex PCR, the repertoire was profiled, and TCRdb retains in-frame clones only, with some absent. The table shows about 43,000 clones, with around 90% occurring only once. Sequencing was performed on peripheral blood, taken in the second trimester of pregnancy. The receptors come from a female donor in good health, enrolled as a control in a pregnancy study.

The V call is TRBV29-1, the J call TRBJ1-2, with D maybe TRBD1 (5 bases). CDR3 size: 12 residues. Germline V gene sequence: CDR1 SQVTM, CDR2 ANQGSEA. V was clipped by 3 bases and J by 6 bases, with 11 bases between them. The CDR3 DNA sequence: TGCAGCGTTGACGCAGGGTCCCATGGCTACACCTTC. Residues: CSVDAGSHGYTF.

CDR3 amino acids: CASSLDGRAGEQFF. CDR3 DNA sequence: TGTGCCAGCAGCTTAGACGGGAGGGCCGGTGAGCAGTTCTTC. The chain is built from TRBV7-9 and TRBJ2-1, with 8 bases identical to TRBD2. Germline V lookup: CDR1 SEHNR, CDR2 FQNEAQ (reference sequence). Trimming took 1 base from V and 9 from J; bases not matched to a gene: 5. The length of the CDR3 is 14 residues.

The J gene is TRBJ2-7, the V gene TRBV19; 10 positions agree with TRBD1. V gave up 5 bases and J gave up 6 bases; unmatched junction bases: 10. CDR3 length equals 15 residues. The V gene's germline CDR1 is LNHDA and CDR2 SQIVND (reference sequence). This CDR3 reads CASSAPGQGWVEQYF. The DNA of the CDR3 is TGTGCCAGTAGTGCGCCGGGACAGGGGTGGGTCGAGCAGTACTTC.

This clone appeared a few times. The rearrangement uses TRBV18 and TRBJ2-1; 14 bases map to TRBD2. This CDR3 comprises 17 residues. V was pared by 4 bases and J by 9 bases, with 11 bases of the junction left unmatched. Germline V gene lookup returns CDR1 KGHSH and CDR2 LQKENI. The CDR3 spells CASSLGTSGSTFGEQFF. CDR3 in DNA: TGTGCCAGCTCACTCGGGACTAGCGGGAGCACTTTTGGTGAGCAGTTCTTC.

The gene calls are TRBV6-5 and TRBJ1-4, with 8 bases identical to TRBD1. The trim removed 0 bases at V and 7 bases at J, leaving 4 bases unmatched. The CDR3 length is 15 residues. Germline V CDR1 and CDR2: MNHEY, SVGAGI. The CDR3 loop reads CASSYSTGAGEKLFF. The CDR3, as DNA: TGTGCCAGCAGTTACTCGACAGGGGCGGGTGAAAAACTGTTTTTT.

The CDR3 here is CASSYREGRTNYEQYF. Here the CDR3 DNA reads TGTGCCAGCAGTTACCGGGAGGGGCGGACCAACTACGAGCAGTACTTC. The chain has TRBV6-5 and TRBJ2-7; 8 bases agree with TRBD2. Germline CDR1 and CDR2: MNHEY and SVGAGI. Trimming removed 2 bases from V and 3 bases from J; junction bases left unmatched: 9. The CDR3 covers 16 residues.

The J gene is TRBJ1-3, the V gene TRBV6-1; D remains ambiguous. The V and J ends lost 6 bases and 6 bases respectively, with 12 bases between them. Germline V gives CDR1 MNHNS, CDR2 SASEGT. This CDR3 is built from 13 residues. CDR3 sequence (DNA): TGTGCCAGCAGGGGCTATTTTGCAAACACCATATATTTT. Translation: CASRGYFANTIYF.

This sequence joins TRBV5-1 and TRBJ2-7; D is perhaps TRBD2 (6 bases). Trimming stripped 0 bases from V and 3 bases from J, with 13 bases between. The CDR3 sequence is 15 residues long. Looked up from germline, CDR1 is SGHRS and CDR2 is YFSETQ. Here the CDR3 DNA reads TGCGCCAGCAGCTTGGCTGGCGGGGCGGGCTACGAGCAGTACTTC. Translated, it gives CASSLAGGAGYEQYF.

The chain recombines TRBV6-5 with TRBJ1-2, with D tentatively TRBD1 (5 bases). The V end lost 2 bases, the J end lost 4 bases, and 11 bases lay between the germline ends. CDR3 length equals 14 residues. From germline, CDR1 is MNHEY and CDR2 SVGAGI. The CDR3 region has the DNA TGTGCCAGCAGTTACGATCAGGGATCCTATGGCTACACCTTC. Translation gives CASSYDQGSYGYTF.

This sequence joins TRBV11-2 and TRBJ1-3; 10 positions match TRBD1. Trimming removed 3 bases from V and 0 bases from J; junction bases left unmatched: 8. The CDR3 loop spans 18 amino acids. Germline CDR1 reads SGHAT; CDR2 reads FQNNGV. CDR3 in amino acids: CASSFIGTGANSGNTIYF. The DNA of the CDR3 is TGTGCCAGCAGCTTTATTGGGACAGGGGCGAACTCTGGAAACACCATATATTTT.

This clone was seen just once. V usage is TRBV5-1 and J usage is TRBJ2-3, with D perhaps TRBD2 (6 bases). The V gene lost 1 base and the J gene lost 2 bases, with 14 bases spanning the gap. This CDR3 has 16 amino acids. Germline assignment: CDR1 SGHRS and CDR2 YFSETQ. The CDR3 reads CASSLRPSEYTDTQYF. CDR3 bases: TGCGCCAGCAGCTTGAGGCCTAGCGAGTACACAGATACGCAGTATTTT.

The V and J genes are TRBV27 and TRBJ1-6; 9 bases are shared with TRBD1. The CDR3 is 18 amino acids. Per germline, CDR1 MNHEY and CDR2 SMNVEV (reference sequence). J lost 2 bases, V lost 1 base, and 6 bases had no gene match. The CDR3 reads CASSLWGQGKPYNSPLHF. Written as DNA, the CDR3 is TGTGCCAGCAGTTTATGGGGACAGGGAAAACCCTATAATTCACCCCTCCACTTT.

The chain is built from TRBV25-1 and TRBJ2-7; D may be TRBD1 (6 bases). Trimming stripped 1 base from V and 6 bases from J, with 13 bases between. The CDR3 extends over 14 amino acids. Per the germline V gene, CDR1 is MGHDK and CDR2 is SYGVNS. The CDR3 DNA follows: TGTGCCAGCAGTGAATTACAGGGATTGAGCGAGCAGTACTTC. This sequence encodes CASSELQGLSEQYF.

CDR3 protein: CASSYFGLAGVEQYF. CDR3 DNA sequence: TGTGCCAGCAGTTACTTCGGACTAGCGGGAGTCGAGCAGTACTTC. The chain links TRBV6-6 to TRBJ2-7; 13 positions match TRBD2. Germline V gene lookup returns CDR1 MNHNY and CDR2 SVGAGI (reference sequence). The CDR3 has 15 residues. V lost 1 base to trimming and J lost 6 bases; unmatched junction nucleotides: 3.

V gene TRBV12-5 combines with J gene TRBJ2-1; weak D call: TRBD2 (6 bases). There are 15 residues in the CDR3. V lost 7 bases and J 8 bases, leaving 21 bases between the germline ends. Germline lookup yields CDR1 LGHNT and CDR2 FRNRAP. CDR3 in amino acids: CASAVYVGGTDEQFF. The CDR3 bases are TGTGCTAGTGCCGTCTATGTGGGAGGCACCGATGAGCAGTTCTTC.

The genes are TRBV6-1 and TRBJ1-5, with TRBD1 matching 7 bases. Germline V gene data show CDR1 as MNHNS and CDR2 as SASEGT. V shed 6 bases, J shed 2 bases, and the junction held 4 bases outside the gene matches. The CDR3 covers 14 residues. The CDR3 loop reads CASSPTGGNQPQHF. As DNA, the CDR3 is TGTGCCAGCAGCCCTACAGGGGGCAATCAGCCCCAGCATTTT.

The chain couples TRBV11-2 to TRBJ1-2, with 10 bases matching TRBD1. The CDR3 extends over 17 amino acids. The ends lost 2 bases at V and 4 bases at J; junction bases unmatched: 10. Germline assignment: CDR1 SGHAT and CDR2 FQNNGV. CDR3 sequence: CASSLQGGTGASYGYTF. CDR3 sequence (DNA): TGTGCCAGCAGCTTACAGGGCGGGACAGGGGCATCCTATGGCTACACCTTC.